The 28 T cell receptor beta chains reported below all come from one sample, sequenced in a study of regulatory T cells in long-lasting Graves disease. Sequencing libraries for TCR beta were prepared with iRepertoire HTBI primers and Arm-PCR of CDR3 regions. TCRdb re-derived calls from the multiplex PCR reads in MiXCR, one entry per CDR3 protein. The sample holds around 460,000 distinct CDR3 sequences, 22% seen once. As to time point: persistent/refractory GD, antithyroid drugs over 5 years with positive TRAb. Isolated PBMC RNA provided the starting material for the TCR library. The source material was peripheral blood mononuclear cells (PBMCs), sampled when the disease was refractory, from a patient treated with antithyroid drugs. The receptors were sampled from a female donor with Graves disease.

The V call is TRBV30, the J call TRBJ2-7, with a weak D call TRBD2 (5 bases). The germline V gene has CDR1 GTSNPN and CDR2 SVGIG (reference sequence). The V end was cut by 0 bases, the J end by 0 bases, with 6 bases between. The CDR3 totals 13 residues. CDR3 bases: TGTGCCTGGAGTGTTGGGAGCTCCTACGAGCAGTACTTC. Its protein product is CAWSVGSSYEQYF.

This clonotype appeared a few times. This chain joins TRBV11-2 and TRBJ1-6, with D tentatively TRBD1 (5 bases). The germline CDR1 and CDR2 sequences are SGHAT and FQNNGV. This CDR3 contains 18 residues. Trimming cost V 1 base and J 7 bases, with 20 bases left between them. Here the CDR3 reads CASSLGDQGFPWNSPLHF. CDR3 coding DNA: TGTGCCAGCAGCTTAGGTGACCAGGGATTCCCGTGGAATTCACCCCTCCACTTT.

Worth noting for this clonotype: Being one base from a much bigger clone, this may be a read error. The rearrangement links TRBV3-1 to TRBJ2-5; no clear D gene. Trimming left V 11 bases short and J 3 bases short, with 19 bases between. CDR1 LGHDT and CDR2 YNNKEL come from the germline V gene (reference sequence). This CDR3 region has 14 residues. The CDR3 nucleotides are TGTGCCGGCAAACCCCAGGCGTCGGAAGAGACCCAGTACTTC. This codes for CAGKPQASEETQYF.

The chain combines TRBV11-2 with TRBJ2-7; D unclear. V was trimmed by 5 bases and J by 12 bases, leaving 8 bases between them. The CDR3 runs to 9 residues. Per germline, CDR1 SGHAT and CDR2 FQNNGV. The CDR3 sequence: CASSLKAYF. In DNA form, the CDR3 reads TGTGCCAGCAGCCTAAAGGCGTACTTC. Filled out from reference TRBV11-2 and TRBJ2-7, the complete variable domain reads EAGVAQSPRYKIIEKRQSVAFWCNPISGHATLYWYQQILGQGPKLLIQFQNNGVVDDSQLPKDRFSAERLKGVDSTLKIQPAKLEDSAVYLCASSLKAYFGPGTRLTVT.

About this clonotype itself: A much larger clone sits a single nucleotide away, making a read error possible. V and J are TRBV12-3 or TRBV12-4 and TRBJ1-2; weak D call: TRBD1 (6 bases). CDR3 size: 12 residues. Here the CDR3 DNA reads TGTGCCACCGAGGGGGGTAACTATGGCTACATCTTC. This gives the protein CATEGGNYGYIF.

The sample holds many counts of this clonotype. This chain links TRBV9 with TRBJ2-7; 7 nucleotides agree with TRBD1. J lost 2 bases, V lost 4 bases, and 9 bases had no gene match. The CDR3 runs to 15 residues. Germline values: CDR1 SGDLS, CDR2 YYNGEE. In DNA form, the CDR3 reads TGTGCCAGCAGCTTCCGGGACAGCCTACCCTACGAGCAGTACTTC. Residues: CASSFRDSLPYEQYF. Together with reference TRBV9 and TRBJ2-7, the CDR3 gives the full variable domain: DSGVTQTPKHLITATGQRVTLRCSPRSGDLSVYWYQQSLDQGLQFLIQYYNGEERAKGNILERFSAQQFPDLHSELNLSSLELGDSALYFCASSFRDSLPYEQYFGPGTRLTVT.

Notes on this clonotype: A much larger clone sits a single nucleotide away, making a read error possible. This chain uses TRBV7-9 with TRBJ1-1; D may be TRBD1 (5 bases). Trimming pared 6 bases from V and 3 bases from J, leaving 11 bases between. Germline CDR1 reads SEHNR; CDR2 reads FQNEAQ (reference sequence). This CDR3 has 13 residues. CDR3 protein: CASSSGAYTEAFF. CDR3 nucleotides: TGTGCCAGCAGTTCCGGGGCGTACACTGAAGCTTTCTTT.

V is TRBV10-3 and J is TRBJ2-7; no firm D call. The CDR3 has 14 amino acids. With 2 bases removed from V and 7 bases from J, the gap between germline ends came to 15 bases. The germline gives CDR1 ENHRY, CDR2 SYGVKD. The CDR3 nucleotides are TGTGCCATCAGTGAGCCAGAGACGGCTCTAGAGCAGTACTTC. Translation gives CAISEPETALEQYF.

The DNA of the CDR3 is TGCAGTGCACTTACAGGGGGTAAACGTTTCTCTGAAGCTTTCTTT. It encodes CSALTGGKRFSEAFF. V is TRBV20-1 and J is TRBJ1-1; 8 bases map to TRBD1. Germline trimming cut 6 bases from V and 6 bases from J; bases unmatched to any gene: 15. This CDR3 contains 15 residues. Looked up from germline, CDR1 is DFQATT and CDR2 is SNEGSKA (reference sequence).

The gene calls are TRBV15 and TRBJ2-2; tentative D call: TRBD1 (6 bases). The length of the CDR3 is 18 residues. The germline V gene has CDR1 LNHNV and CDR2 YYDKDF (reference sequence). The V end lost 0 bases, the J end lost 0 bases, and 14 bases lay between the germline ends. CDR3 sequence: CATSRDRLAGANTGELFF. In DNA, the CDR3 is TGTGCCACCAGCAGAGATCGCCTGGCAGGGGCGAACACCGGGGAGCTGTTTTTT.

The rearrangement links TRBV9 to TRBJ1-1, with D unresolved. The V gene's germline CDR1 is SGDLS and CDR2 YYNGEE. Trimming removed 4 bases from V and 4 bases from J, with 17 bases in between. This CDR3 is built from 15 residues. The CDR3 loop reads CASSSPSGGSTEAFF. The DNA for the CDR3 is TGTGCCAGCAGCTCGCCCAGTGGTGGAAGCACTGAAGCTTTCTTT.

As for this clonotype: A read error may explain this, as a much larger clone is one base away. The CDR3 end shows no conserved phenylalanine or tryptophan, and so a read error is likely. The CDR3 DNA follows: TGTGCCAGCAGTCCCGTACAGGGTTCCAGTGACTATGGCTACACCCTC. Residues: CASSPVQGSSDYGYTL. This chain links TRBV6-2 or TRBV6-3 with TRBJ1-2, with D perhaps matching TRBD1 (6 bases). From germline, CDR1 is MNHEY and CDR2 SVGEGT. The CDR3 covers 16 residues. The V gene lost 5 bases and the J gene lost 3 bases, with 19 bases spanning the gap.

This clonotype turned up a few times. The J gene is TRBJ2-7, the V gene TRBV20-1; D not resolved. The V and J ends lost 1 base and 0 bases respectively, with 13 bases between them. This CDR3 region has 15 residues. CDR1 is DFQATT and CDR2 is SNEGSKA in the germline V gene (reference sequence). CDR3 residues: CSARGTLQSSYEQYF. The CDR3 DNA reads as TGCAGTGCTAGAGGGACCTTACAAAGCTCCTACGAGCAGTACTTC.

The chain employs TRBV4-3 and TRBJ2-5, with D maybe TRBD1 (5 bases). V was trimmed by 10 bases and J by 5 bases, leaving 17 bases between them. This CDR3 contains 13 residues. Germline V gene lookup returns CDR1 LGHNA and CDR2 YSLEER. Written as DNA, the CDR3 is TGCGCCACTTCGCAGGGAAACGCCGAGACCCAGTACTTC. Amino acid sequence: CATSQGNAETQYF.

This clonotype has ten or more counts. The chain links TRBV6-1 to TRBJ1-5; 7 positions match TRBD1. Germline V gene sequence: CDR1 MNHNS, CDR2 SASEGT. J gave up 4 bases and V 7 bases, and 7 bases lay outside the gene matches. The CDR3 contains 14 residues. The CDR3 region is CASNTGQQNQPQHF. Written as DNA, the CDR3 is TGTGCCAGCAACACGGGACAGCAAAATCAGCCCCAGCATTTT.

The J gene is TRBJ1-3, the V gene TRBV14; unclear D gene. Germline lookup yields CDR1 SGHDN and CDR2 FVKESK. The CDR3 runs to 16 residues. V was clipped by 5 bases and J by 4 bases, with 18 bases between them. CDR3 loop: CASSAQEWYPGNTIYF. CDR3 DNA: TGTGCCAGCAGCGCCCAGGAGTGGTACCCGGGAAACACCATATATTTT. Full variable domain (missing parts from reference TRBV14 and TRBJ1-3): EAGVTQFPSHSVIEKGQTVTLRCDPISGHDNLYWYRRVMGKEIKFLLHFVKESKQDESGMPNNRFLAERTGGTYSTLKVQPAELEDSGVYFCASSAQEWYPGNTIYFGEGSWLTVV.

The rearrangement links TRBV7-2 to TRBJ2-2; perhaps TRBD1 as D (5 bases). Trimming pared 4 bases from V and 6 bases from J, leaving 15 bases between. This CDR3 comprises 15 residues. The germline V gene has CDR1 SGHTA and CDR2 FQGNSA. The CDR3 region is CASSSVSKGAGELFF. In DNA form, the CDR3 reads TGTGCCAGCAGCTCAGTATCTAAAGGGGCCGGGGAGCTGTTTTTT.

This clonotype was picked up a small number of times. The rearrangement uses TRBV6-1 and TRBJ1-6; 7 positions match TRBD1. Trimming cost V 6 bases and J 4 bases; bases outside gene matches: 9. CDR3 length: 16 residues. Germline V lookup: CDR1 MNHNS, CDR2 SASEGT. CDR3 region: CASSPEGGSYNSPLHF. For the CDR3, the DNA is TGTGCCAGCAGCCCCGAAGGGGGCTCTTATAATTCACCCCTCCACTTT.

This clonotype was observed at least ten times. This sequence joins TRBV6-1 and TRBJ1-2, with 7 nucleotides matching TRBD1. Germline loops: CDR1 MNHNS, CDR2 SASEGT. This CDR3 is 14 amino acids long. V dropped 6 bases and J dropped 4; count of bases not matched to a gene: 8. CDR3 coding DNA: TGTGCCAGCAGGACAGGGAAGTCGGTCTATGGCTACACCTTC. Translated, it gives CASRTGKSVYGYTF.

The chain couples TRBV19 to TRBJ1-1; 10 bases align to TRBD1. The CDR3 loop spans 15 amino acids. Germline V CDR1 and CDR2: LNHDA, SQIVND (reference sequence). V shed 4 bases, J shed 5 bases, and the junction held 7 bases outside the gene matches. The CDR3 DNA is TGTGCCAGTAGTACCTCCGACAGGGGGCGGACTGAAGCTTTCTTT. Residues: CASSTSDRGRTEAFF. The whole variable domain, filled in from reference TRBV19 and TRBJ1-1, reads DGGITQSPKYLFRKEGQNVTLSCEQNLNHDAMYWYRQDPGQGLRLIYYSQIVNDFQKGDIAEGYSVSREKKESFPLTVTSAQKNPTAFYLCASSTSDRGRTEAFFGQGTRLTVV.

This clonotype was found many times. This chain uses TRBV7-2 with TRBJ2-4; unclear D gene. Trimming removed 1 base at V and 0 bases at J, with 4 bases between. Germline V lookup: CDR1 SGHTA, CDR2 FQGNSA. The CDR3 length is 14 residues. The CDR3 region has the DNA TGTGCCAGCAGCTTAGGGGTAGCCAAAAACATTCAGTACTTC. Translation: CASSLGVAKNIQYF.

The rearrangement uses TRBV6-2 or TRBV6-3 and TRBJ2-2; D is undetermined. V was trimmed by 5 bases and J by 4 bases, leaving 8 bases between them. CDR3 length: 13 amino acids. Germline-derived CDR1 and CDR2 are MNHEY and SVGEGT. CDR3 nucleotide sequence: TGTGCCAGCAGTGATGACCGCACCGGGGAGCTGTTTTTT. This translates into CASSDDRTGELFF.

This clonotype appeared many times. The V gene is TRBV7-2, the J gene TRBJ1-1; TRBD1 might be the D (5 bases). Germline CDR1 is SGHTA and CDR2 is FQGNSA. V lost 2 bases and J lost 4, with 11 bases in between. The CDR3 runs to 14 residues. The CDR3 DNA reads as TGTGCCAGCAGCTTATTAGGGGAGGGCACTGAAGCTTTCTTT. This sequence encodes CASSLLGEGTEAFF.

At least ten counts were recorded for this clonotype. The rearrangement links TRBV7-2 to TRBJ1-5; no definite D call. The V and J ends lost 0 bases and 0 bases respectively, with 12 bases between them. Germline V lookup: CDR1 SGHTA, CDR2 FQGNSA. The CDR3 is 17 amino acids. The DNA of the CDR3 is TGTGCCAGCAGCTTAGCGCGGTCGGGCTATAGCAATCAGCCCCAGCATTTT. It is translated as CASSLARSGYSNQPQHF.

V gene TRBV4-1 combines with J gene TRBJ2-7; D may be TRBD1 (6 bases). The CDR3 sequence is 14 residues long. Germline CDR1 and CDR2: MGHRA and YSYEKL. Trimming stripped 4 bases from V and 7 bases from J, with 17 bases between. CDR3 loop: CASSLGQTRGEQYF. The CDR3 DNA reads TGCGCCAGCAGCCTTGGACAGACTCGCGGTGAGCAGTACTTC.

This clonotype was detected only a few times. V usage is TRBV28 and J usage is TRBJ2-3, with 10 nucleotides matching TRBD2. Germline lookup yields CDR1 MDHEN and CDR2 SYDVKM. Trimming took 3 bases from V and 7 from J; bases not matched to a gene: 7. The CDR3 runs to 15 residues. The CDR3 DNA is TGTGCCAGCAGTTTCCTAGCGGGAGACCGAAATACGCAGTATTTT. Translation: CASSFLAGDRNTQYF. Full variable domain (outside the CDR3, taken from reference TRBV28 and TRBJ2-3): DVKVTQSSRYLVKRTGEKVFLECVQDMDHENMFWYRQDPGLGLRLIYFSYDVKMKEKGDIPEGYSVSREKKERFSLILESASTNQTSMYLCASSFLAGDRNTQYFGPGTRLTVL.

V gene TRBV5-5 combines with J gene TRBJ2-3, with D maybe TRBD1 (7 bases). This CDR3 has 14 residues. V was pared by 5 bases and J by 6 bases, with 16 bases between. Germline-derived CDR1 and CDR2 are SGHKS and YYEKEE (reference sequence). CDR3 sequence (DNA): TGTGCCAGCAGTTCCCTCCCAGGGGGGGATACGCAGTATTTT. Protein sequence: CASSSLPGGDTQYF.

This clonotype was observed a few times. The J gene is TRBJ2-7, the V gene TRBV6-9, with TRBD2 identical over 10 bases. In germline, CDR1 is MNHGY, CDR2 SVAAGI. This CDR3 comprises 16 residues. V shed 3 bases, J shed 7 bases, and the junction held 12 bases outside the gene matches. The CDR3 loop is CASSYSPASGSEEQYF. DNA for the CDR3: TGTGCCAGCAGTTACTCCCCCGCTAGCGGGAGTGAAGAGCAGTACTTC.